This TCR beta chain is drawn from a study of cytomegalovirus exposure and HLA in healthy donors. Study-wide background: It was reported in a later analysis that the 95 to 150 validation repertoires used the same platform as the roughly 700 first-cohort repertoires. Overall study findings and caveats: According to a subsequent analysis, TCR clusters identified in the first cohort showed a tendency to co-occur across the approximately 120 validation repertoires. There were over 150 TCR beta chains listed as cytomegalovirus-associated.

As for this clone: As yet, its antigen is unknown.

TCRdb's copy holds only in-frame clones and misses some; the assay was immunoSEQ multiplex PCR. This table has 100,000 to 150,000 clones, roughly 89% appearing once. This CDR3 has 17 residues. Germline V gives CDR1 SGHTA, CDR2 FQGNSA. V lost 5 bases, J lost 7 bases, and 12 bases stayed unmatched. This clonotype was obtained from a man between 25 and 39 years old in good health and CMV-seronegative. The J gene is TRBJ2-1, the V gene TRBV7-2; 12 bases match TRBD2. Sequencing was performed on PBMCs. The CDR3 DNA sequence: TGTGCCAGCAGCATACGAACACTAGCGGGGGGCATGAATGAGCAGTTCTTC. It encodes CASSIRTLAGGMNEQFF. Full variable domain (remainder filled in from reference TRBV7-2 and TRBJ2-1): GAGVSQSPSNKVTEKGKDVELRCDPISGHTALYWYRQSLGQGLEFLIYFQGNSAPDKSGLPSDRFSAERTGGSVSTLTIQRTQQEDSAVYLCASSIRTLAGGMNEQFFGPGTRLTVL.